Here is one T cell receptor beta chain with its context. The protocol was immunoSEQ multiplex PCR, while the TCRdb copy is restricted to in-frame clones and leaves out a portion. The sample has almost 50,000 clones, around 93% seen once. The data were taken from a study of T cell changes during pregnancy in multiple sclerosis. With 3 bases removed from V and 3 bases from J, the gap between germline ends came to 9 bases. CDR3 size: 13 residues. CDR1 and CDR2 from the germline V gene are MNHEY and SMNVEV (reference sequence). This chain connects TRBV27 to TRBJ2-7; no clear D gene. The sample consisted of CD8+ T cells from peripheral blood mononuclear cells, taken after pregnancy. The clonotype was recovered from a female donor with multiple sclerosis, enrolled in a pregnancy study. DNA for the CDR3: TGTGCCAGCAGTTTTCAAGCCAACTACGAGCAGTACTTC. This gives the protein CASSFQANYEQYF.